The source of this T cell receptor (beta chain) is a study of monozygotic twins with inflammatory bowel disease. From the 5' RACE reads, TCRdb lists one entry per CDR3 protein and no DNA. This sample contains roughly 100,000 distinct CDR3 sequences. CDR3 length equals 15 residues. Germline assignment: CDR1 MNHNS and CDR2 SASEGT. Source material: blood. The TCR originated in a human donor with ulcerative colitis or Crohn's disease, or a healthy co-twin of an affected twin (not recorded which). This chain uses TRBV6-1 with TRBJ2-1; no DNA is available, so the TRBD1 call from TCRdb remains unchecked. The CDR3: CASTPGGSSYNEQFF.